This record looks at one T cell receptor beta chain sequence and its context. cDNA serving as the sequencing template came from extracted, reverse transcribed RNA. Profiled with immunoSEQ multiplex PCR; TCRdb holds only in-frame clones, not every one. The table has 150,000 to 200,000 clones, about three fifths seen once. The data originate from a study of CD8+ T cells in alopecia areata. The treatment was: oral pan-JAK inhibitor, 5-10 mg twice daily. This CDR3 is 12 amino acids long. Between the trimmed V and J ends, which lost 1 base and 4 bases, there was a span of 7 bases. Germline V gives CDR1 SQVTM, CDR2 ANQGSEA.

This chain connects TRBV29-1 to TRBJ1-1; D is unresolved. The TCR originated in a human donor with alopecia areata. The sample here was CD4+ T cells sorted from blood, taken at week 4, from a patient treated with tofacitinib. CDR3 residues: CSVEARVTEAFF. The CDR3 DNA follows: TGCAGCGTTGAAGCAAGGGTCACTGAAGCTTTCTTT.